The 28 T cell receptor beta chains below all came from one sample that was sequenced in a study of T cells after yellow fever vaccination (dated by TCRdb to 2018 to 2020). The library was built by means of 5' RACE. Sequenced using an Illumina HiSeq 2500. In TCRdb, the public reads were trimmed at Q25 with fastp and aligned with MiXCR, with productive beta chains retained. Rows merge per CDR3 protein into single entries with the most common DNA and genes. The sample yields hundreds of thousands of distinct CDR3 sequences; 9% to 15% were counted once. 14% to 15% of the sample is taken by the ten largest. The label giving this sample's treatment or condition can be read as: live attenuated yellow fever vaccine strain. The specimen was PBMCs, collected on the day of the yellow fever booster vaccination. All receptors come from a man younger than 40 who received the YFV17D yellow fever vaccine.

The table lists this clonotype with a few counts. The chain links TRBV15 to TRBJ2-3, with 10 bases lining up with TRBD2. The CDR3 spans 15 residues. J lost 3 bases, V lost 9 bases, and 9 bases had no gene match. Germline V gene lookup returns CDR1 LNHNV and CDR2 YYDKDF (reference sequence). The CDR3 loop is CATAASGRGTDTQYF. The CDR3 nucleotides are TGTGCCACGGCTGCTAGCGGGAGAGGAACAGATACGCAGTATTTT.

The J gene is TRBJ2-2, the V gene TRBV15; 7 bases fit TRBD1. The germline CDR1 and CDR2 sequences are LNHNV and YYDKDF (reference sequence). The CDR3 has 16 residues. Losses at the gene ends were 3 bases for V and 2 bases for J; bases not matched to a gene: 6. The CDR3 region is CATSRETGFNTGELFF. CDR3 nucleotide sequence: TGTGCCACCAGCAGGGAGACAGGGTTTAACACCGGGGAGCTGTTTTTT.

This clonotype was found a few times. The chain combines TRBV24-1 with TRBJ2-2; 11 bases match TRBD1. Germline V gene lookup returns CDR1 KGHDR and CDR2 SFDVKD. Trimming removed 5 bases from V and 4 bases from J; junction bases left unmatched: 11. This CDR3 is built from 18 residues. Here the CDR3 reads CATSAGQGAPFRTGELFF. CDR3 in DNA: TGTGCCACCAGTGCAGGACAGGGGGCCCCGTTCCGCACCGGGGAGCTGTTTTTT.

With respect to this clonotype: The conserved closing phenylalanine or tryptophan is absent in this CDR3, likely reflecting a read error. It is unclear where the CDR3 begins or ends on the DNA, so no DNA is shown, and the CDR3 is as TCRdb lists it. The genes are TRBV11-2 and TRBJ2-1; the table's D gene call, TRBD2, was not cross checked with the DNA. Per germline, CDR1 SGHAT and CDR2 FQNNGV. The CDR3 comprises 9 residues, both ends counted. The chain's CDR3 is CASRTYTRV.

There are a few counts of this clonotype. The chain couples TRBV5-5 to TRBJ2-5, with D maybe TRBD2 (6 bases). V was cut by 3 bases and J by 5 bases, with 14 bases left in between. Germline assignment: CDR1 SGHKS and CDR2 YYEKEE (reference sequence). This CDR3 contains 14 residues. DNA of the CDR3: TGTGCCAGCAGCTATAGCGGCCGCCCGGAGACCCAGTACTTC. It codes for CASSYSGRPETQYF.

This clonotype occurred a few times. The V gene is TRBV7-2, the J gene TRBJ2-5; D not resolved. The CDR3 loop spans 13 amino acids. Germline lookup yields CDR1 SGHTA and CDR2 FQGNSA. V lost 2 bases, J lost 0 bases, and 4 bases lay in between. CDR3 sequence: CASSLLYQETQYF. CDR3 coding DNA: TGTGCCAGCAGCTTACTGTACCAAGAGACCCAGTACTTC.

This clonotype turned up a few times. The rearrangement joins TRBV24-1 to TRBJ2-2; either TRBD1 or TRBD2 may fit D (5 bases each). CDR3 length equals 16 residues. The V end was cut by 3 bases, the J end by 2 bases, with 12 bases between. CDR1 is KGHDR and CDR2 is SFDVKD in the germline V gene. The CDR3 nucleotides are TGTGCCACCAGTGATCCGGGACCCCCCAACACCGGGGAGCTGTTTTTT. The encoded protein is CATSDPGPPNTGELFF.

This clonotype was seen only a few times. The chain uses TRBV20-1 and TRBJ2-1; D is perhaps TRBD1 (5 bases). Germline lookup yields CDR1 DFQATT and CDR2 SNEGSKA (reference sequence). Trimming took off 7 bases at V and 5 bases at J, with 24 bases between the two ends. This CDR3 spans 16 amino acids. The CDR3 sequence is CSVKRILRVPDNEQFF. CDR3 DNA sequence: TGCAGTGTTAAGCGAATTCTCAGGGTGCCAGACAATGAGCAGTTCTTC.

The gene calls are TRBV29-1 and TRBJ2-1; 9 bases align to TRBD2. Germline lookup yields CDR1 SQVTM and CDR2 ANQGSEA. The V segment lost 0 bases and the J segment 12 bases; nucleotides outside the gene matches: 6. The CDR3 is made up of 13 amino acids. CDR3 in amino acids: CSVEESSGSGQFF. The CDR3 DNA reads TGCAGCGTTGAAGAGAGTAGCGGGAGTGGGCAGTTCTTC.

The chain joins TRBV7-2 to TRBJ2-1, with TRBD2 identical over 8 bases. CDR3 length equals 18 residues. Germline V gene data show CDR1 as SGHTA and CDR2 as FQGNSA. After removal of 6 bases from V and 0 bases from J, the junction contained 13 bases not matched to a gene. The CDR3 here is CASRVSGKLSHSYNEQFF. The CDR3 nucleotides are TGTGCCAGCAGGGTTAGCGGGAAATTATCTCACTCCTACAATGAGCAGTTCTTC.

The gene calls are TRBV2 and TRBJ2-7, with TRBD2 matching over 9 bases. This CDR3 contains 16 residues. Trimming took 5 bases from V and 0 from J; bases not matched to a gene: 8. Germline CDR1 is SNHLY and CDR2 is FYNNEI. The CDR3 reads CASSPLTSGFSYEQYF. As DNA, the CDR3 is TGTGCCAGCAGTCCTTTGACTAGCGGTTTCTCCTACGAGCAGTACTTC.

Only a few counts were recorded for this clonotype. The rearrangement uses TRBV7-6 and TRBJ2-1; 14 nucleotides match TRBD2. This CDR3 spans 16 amino acids. The germline V gene encodes CDR1 SGHVS and CDR2 FNYEAQ. With V trimmed by 5 bases and J by 5 bases, 5 bases remained unmatched. The CDR3 spells CASSPRLAGGNNEQFF. The CDR3 DNA is TGTGCCAGCAGCCCAAGACTAGCGGGAGGGAACAATGAGCAGTTCTTC.

The V gene is TRBV9, the J gene TRBJ1-5; no reliable D call. The length of the CDR3 is 14 residues. CDR1 and CDR2 (germline): SGDLS, YYNGEE. Trimming left V 0 bases short and J 3 bases short, with 7 bases between. DNA for the CDR3: TGTGCCAGCAGCGTAGGACCCCTCAATCAGCCCCAGCATTTT. Translated: CASSVGPLNQPQHF.

This clonotype was observed many times. This chain connects TRBV28 to TRBJ2-5, with D possibly TRBD2 on 5 matching bases. Looked up from germline, CDR1 is MDHEN and CDR2 is SYDVKM. This CDR3 is built from 14 residues. Trimming cost V 2 bases and J 5 bases, with 12 bases left between them. The CDR3 region has the DNA TGTGCCAGCAGTTTAGGGAGAGGGTTTGAGACCCAGTACTTC. It specifies CASSLGRGFETQYF.

This clonotype was seen a handful of times. The rearrangement links TRBV7-2 to TRBJ2-1; D ambiguous. Germline loops: CDR1 SGHTA, CDR2 FQGNSA. The CDR3 runs to 14 residues. With 5 bases removed from V and 9 bases from J, the gap between germline ends came to 17 bases. In DNA form, the CDR3 reads TGTGCCAGCAGCCTCCGGCCTAGTTCCGGTGAGCAGTTCTTC. Protein sequence: CASSLRPSSGEQFF.

The chain couples TRBV21-1 to TRBJ2-3; the table's D call TRBD1 went unverified against the DNA. TRBV21-1 is deemed a pseudogene. The CDR3 covers 16 residues. The CDR3 DNA is TGTGCCAGCAGCAAGGTGACAGGAATCATCACAGATACGCAGTATTTT. It codes for CASSKVTGIITDTQYF.

This clonotype was observed at least ten times. The chain uses TRBV7-9 and TRBJ2-3, with D hard to call. This CDR3 region has 13 residues. Trimming shortened V by 5 bases and J by 5 bases, and 11 bases separated the two germline ends. The germline CDR1 and CDR2 sequences are SEHNR and FQNEAQ (reference sequence). In DNA form, the CDR3 reads TGTGCCAGCAGCCCAGTAGGCCTAGATACGCAGTATTTT. It is translated as CASSPVGLDTQYF.

This chain joins TRBV6-2 or TRBV6-3 and TRBJ2-7; TRBD1 or TRBD2 may be the D gene (6 bases each). V was clipped by 6 bases and J by 3 bases, with 15 bases between them. The CDR3 is made up of 14 amino acids. In germline, CDR1 is MNHEY, CDR2 SVGEGT. The CDR3 DNA reads as TGTGCCAGCAGCGGATCGCGGGACAACTACGAGCAGTACTTC. Protein sequence: CASSGSRDNYEQYF.

This clonotype has at least ten counts. V and J are TRBV27 and TRBJ1-5; the D gene is possibly TRBD1 (5 bases). This CDR3 is 13 amino acids long. Germline values: CDR1 MNHEY, CDR2 SMNVEV (reference sequence). V was cut by 3 bases and J by 3 bases, with 6 bases left in between. The CDR3 region has the DNA TGTGCCAGCAGTTTGACAGTCAATCAGCCCCAGCATTTT. It codes for CASSLTVNQPQHF.

The chain couples TRBV2 to TRBJ1-5; no clear D gene. The CDR3 consists of 16 residues. Germline assignment: CDR1 SNHLY and CDR2 FYNNEI. V was pared by 1 base and J by 0 bases, with 10 bases between. CDR3: CASSEGRGLSNQPQHF. CDR3 DNA: TGTGCCAGCAGTGAAGGTCGCGGGCTTAGCAATCAGCCCCAGCATTTT. The whole variable domain, remainder taken from reference TRBV2 and TRBJ1-5, is EPEVTQTPSHQVTQMGQEVILRCVPISNHLYFYWYRQILGQKVEFLVSFYNNEISEKSEIFDDQFSVERPDGSNFTLKIRSTKLEDSAMYFCASSEGRGLSNQPQHFGDGTRLSIL.

The V gene is TRBV11-3, the J gene TRBJ2-5, with D unresolved. CDR3 size: 13 residues. CDR1 SGHNT and CDR2 YENEEA come from the germline V gene. V gave up 1 base and J gave up 7 bases, with 10 bases separating them. This CDR3 reads CASSLAESATQYF. CDR3 nucleotide sequence: TGTGCCAGCAGCTTAGCAGAGTCTGCGACCCAGTACTTC.

This clonotype was seen ten or more times. This chain connects TRBV9 to TRBJ2-3; D is perhaps TRBD2 (5 bases). The CDR3 length is 19 residues. Trimming left V 0 bases short and J 3 bases short, with 23 bases between. CDR1 is SGDLS, CDR2 YYNGEE, per germline. The CDR3 nucleotides read TGTGCCAGCAGCGTAGTCCGGACGATCCTAGCACATCAAACAGATACGCAGTATTTT. This codes for CASSVVRTILAHQTDTQYF. Combining the CDR3 with reference TRBV9 and TRBJ2-3 gives the whole variable domain DSGVTQTPKHLITATGQRVTLRCSPRSGDLSVYWYQQSLDQGLQFLIQYYNGEERAKGNILERFSAQQFPDLHSELNLSSLELGDSALYFCASSVVRTILAHQTDTQYFGPGTRLTVL.

V and J are TRBV7-2 and TRBJ1-5; D ambiguous. Germline loops: CDR1 SGHTA, CDR2 FQGNSA. This CDR3 contains 13 residues. The V and J ends lost 1 base and 6 bases respectively, with 7 bases between them. The CDR3 nucleotides are TGTGCCAGCAGCTTAGTCACCGTTCAGCCCCAGCATTTT. It is translated as CASSLVTVQPQHF.

The gene calls are TRBV30 and TRBJ2-1; 10 bases are a match to TRBD2. CDR1 is GTSNPN and CDR2 is SVGIG in the germline V gene (reference sequence). The V segment lost 1 base and the J segment 4 bases; nucleotides outside the gene matches: 1. The CDR3 has 14 amino acids. The CDR3 region is CAWSGSGRYNEQFF. The CDR3 nucleotides read TGTGCCTGGAGTGGTAGCGGGAGGTACAATGAGCAGTTCTTC.

The rearrangement uses TRBV30 and TRBJ2-2, with D uncertain. Germline CDR1 GTSNPN, CDR2 SVGIG (reference sequence). V was shortened by 3 bases and J by 7 bases, with 6 bases between the two germline ends. The CDR3 covers 11 residues. CDR3 in DNA: TGTGCCTGGAGATCCTACGGGGAGCTGTTTTTT. Its translation is CAWRSYGELFF.

The chain uses TRBV6-2 or TRBV6-3 and TRBJ2-6, with 7 bases identical to TRBD2. The CDR3 totals 15 residues. Germline V gives CDR1 MNHEY, CDR2 SVGEGT. With 0 bases clipped from V and 6 bases from J, the junction kept 2 bases outside the gene matches. The CDR3 DNA is TGTGCCAGCAGTTACTCGACTAGCTTGGCCAACGTCCTGACTTTC. Amino acid sequence: CASSYSTSLANVLTF.

The genes are TRBV4-3 and TRBJ2-7; TRBD2 matches at 13 bases. The length of the CDR3 is 17 residues. V dropped 1 base and J dropped 4; count of bases not matched to a gene: 7. Germline V gene lookup returns CDR1 LGHNA and CDR2 YSLEER. CDR3 region: CASSQGTSGSLAYEQYF. Written as DNA, the CDR3 is TGCGCCAGCAGCCAAGGGACTAGCGGGAGCCTGGCGTACGAGCAGTACTTC.

This clonotype appeared many times. This rearrangement joins TRBV20-1 to TRBJ2-7, with TRBD1 matching over 7 bases. Germline CDR1 DFQATT, CDR2 SNEGSKA (reference sequence). Trimming at V came to 1 base and at J to 5 bases, leaving 11 bases not matched to a gene. There are 15 residues in the CDR3. The CDR3, as DNA: TGCAGTGCTAGAGGATTTACAGGGGCCAGCGACGAGCAGTACTTC. Translated, it gives CSARGFTGASDEQYF.